The clone carrying this TCR beta chain was counted a few times. Its antigen is undetermined. This sample was included in a study of CD8 T cells in ankylosing spondylitis. Study-wide points: Reportedly, significant enrichment of disease-linked clones occurred in matched ankylosing spondylitis synovial fluid. As for the disease-linked clones, they showed a CD8+ phenotype and occurred at relatively low frequencies in peripheral blood. Ankylosing spondylitis blood appeared to be characterized by a TCR beta motif of roughly eight highly homologous variants.

Quantitative 5'-RACE with molecular barcodes produced the TCR beta libraries. TCRdb passed the 5' RACE reads through MiXCR, listing each CDR3 protein once. The table has approximately 25,000 distinct CDR3 sequences, 7.9% seen once. The V end lost 8 bases, the J end lost 1 base, and 17 bases lay between the germline ends. The CDR3 totals 15 residues. The germline gives CDR1 SGHAT, CDR2 FQNNGV. This TCR was sampled from a male donor with ankylosing spondylitis or in good health (not recorded which). J is TRBJ1-1 and V is TRBV11-2; tentatively, D is TRBD1 (6 bases). The sequencing sample was made of blood. The CDR3 here is CASRPDRTANTEAFF. As DNA, the CDR3 is TGTGCCAGCCGCCCCGACAGGACAGCGAACACTGAAGCTTTCTTT.